This T cell receptor beta chain was identified in a study of T-cell reconstitution after alpha-beta-depleted transplantation in children. Unique molecular identifiers were built into the TCRbeta library. TCRdb re-analysed the PCR reads in MiXCR, keeping a single row per CDR3 protein. The sample consists of over 200,000 distinct CDR3 sequences, around 7.7% of them appearing once. Study-wide findings and caveats: Surviving recipient T cells and intrathymic progenitors accounted for some patients' high TCRbeta diversity at day 60. Expanded graft clones, several hundred of them, were reportedly the source of alpha-beta T cells about two months after transplant. Newly made T cells mostly supplied T-cell counts and diversity one year after transplant.

This clonotype has ten or more counts. What it binds is unknown. Trimming removed 1 base from V and 14 bases from J; junction bases left unmatched: 13. Germline V gives CDR1 LGHNA, CDR2 YSLEER. The CDR3 is 15 residues long. The chain employs TRBV4-3 and TRBJ2-1, with 8 bases lining up with TRBD2. The origin of this receptor is a male patient aged 2-15 years who had a stem cell transplant for acute myeloid leukemia, so the T cells may come from the graft donor. The sample was PBMCs, mostly from graft donor cells, taken 360 days after TCRalphabeta/CD19-depleted stem cell transplant. The CDR3 loop reads CASSQVGLAPYGKFF. The DNA of the CDR3 is TGCGCCAGCAGCCAAGTCGGACTAGCCCCCTATGGGAAGTTCTTC.